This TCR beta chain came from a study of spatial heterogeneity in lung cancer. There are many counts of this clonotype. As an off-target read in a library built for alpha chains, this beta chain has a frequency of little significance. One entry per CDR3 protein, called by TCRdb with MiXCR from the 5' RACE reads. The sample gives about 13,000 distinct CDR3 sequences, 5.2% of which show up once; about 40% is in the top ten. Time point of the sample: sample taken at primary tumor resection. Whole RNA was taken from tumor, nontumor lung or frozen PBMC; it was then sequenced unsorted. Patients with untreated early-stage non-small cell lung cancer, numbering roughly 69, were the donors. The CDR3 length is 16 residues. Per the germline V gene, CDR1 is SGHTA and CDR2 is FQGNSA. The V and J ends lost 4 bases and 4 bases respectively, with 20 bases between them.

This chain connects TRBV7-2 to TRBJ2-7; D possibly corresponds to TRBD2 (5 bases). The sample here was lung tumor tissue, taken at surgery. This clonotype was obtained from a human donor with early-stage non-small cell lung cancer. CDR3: CASSYWPQAGVYEQYF. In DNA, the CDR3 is TGTGCCAGCAGCTATTGGCCCCAGGCCGGGGTTTACGAGCAGTACTTC.